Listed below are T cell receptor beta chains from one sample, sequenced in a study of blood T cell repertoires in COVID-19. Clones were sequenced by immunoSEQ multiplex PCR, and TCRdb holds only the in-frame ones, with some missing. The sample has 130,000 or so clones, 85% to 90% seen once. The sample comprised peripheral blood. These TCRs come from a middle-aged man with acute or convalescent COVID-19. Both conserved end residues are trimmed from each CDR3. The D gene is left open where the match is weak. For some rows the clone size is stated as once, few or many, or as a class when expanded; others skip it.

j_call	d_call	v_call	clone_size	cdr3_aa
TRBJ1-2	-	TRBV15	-	ATSRDVSPVNYGYT
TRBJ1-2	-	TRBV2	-	ASSPYIDRYYGYT
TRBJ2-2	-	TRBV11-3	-	ASSYGSRRGHGTGELF
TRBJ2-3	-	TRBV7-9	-	ASSPLRVATDTQY
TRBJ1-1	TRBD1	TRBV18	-	ASSPIQGGGSTEAF
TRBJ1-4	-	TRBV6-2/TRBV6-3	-	ASSYQGTNEKLF
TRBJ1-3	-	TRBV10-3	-	AISEIGPSSGNTIY
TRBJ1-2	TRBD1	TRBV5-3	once	ARSRDSLFLNYGYT
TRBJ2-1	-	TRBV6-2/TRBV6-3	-	ASSYSIYGDEQF
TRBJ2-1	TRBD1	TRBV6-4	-	ASSRDRGPYNEQF
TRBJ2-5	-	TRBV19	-	ASSIGRVETQY
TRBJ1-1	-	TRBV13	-	ASRQRGGDEAF
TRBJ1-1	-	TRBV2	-	ASSTVVGAF
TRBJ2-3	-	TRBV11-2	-	ASSLLAQNTDTQY
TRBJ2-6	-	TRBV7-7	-	ASSPGSGANVLT